This T cell receptor (beta chain) was identified during a study of cytomegalovirus exposure and HLA in healthy donors. As for the study in general: Genotyping showed 75% to 90% of roughly 400 donors falling in the Caucasian-associated ancestry cluster. Study-wide findings and caveats: Researchers reported that a few CMV-associated chains were confirmed in vitro as CMV antigen-specific.

The CDR3 length is 15 residues. The trim removed 4 bases at V and 3 bases at J, leaving 6 bases unmatched. Germline CDR1 is LGHNA and CDR2 is YNFKEQ. Regarding this clone: Its matching antigen is unknown.

The PCR had 60 Vbeta and 13 Jbeta primers. Sequencing was performed with immunoSEQ multiplex PCR; in TCRdb, only in-frame clones are kept and a portion is missing. Here the sample spans about 100,000 clones, around 74% being singletons. The origin of this receptor is a woman in her thirties or forties in good health and CMV-seronegative. This chain connects TRBV4-2 to TRBJ1-5, with TRBD1 matching over 7 bases. Sequenced material: PBMCs. CDR3 protein: CASSRDSYNNQPQHF. Written as DNA, the CDR3 is TGTGCCAGCAGCCGGGACAGTTACAACAATCAGCCCCAGCATTTT.